This record looks at one T cell receptor beta chain sequence and its context. What it binds is unknown. Regarding donors, all were healthy bone marrow donors. From germline, CDR1 is SGHRS and CDR2 YFSETQ. This CDR3 comprises 14 residues. The data are from a study of cytomegalovirus exposure and HLA in healthy donors. Study results and caveats: Solely CMV serostatus was available to characterize immune exposure. Whilst most TCR sequences proved rare, a subset of public TCRs occurred across many donors. TCR beta sequences reportedly predicted the HLA-A and HLA-B alleles of most subjects accurately.

In the PCR, 60 Vbeta and 13 Jbeta primers were used. Using immunoSEQ multiplex PCR, the repertoire was profiled, and TCRdb retains in-frame clones only, with some absent. Among more than 130,000 clones listed, around 72% were seen once. The TCR was taken from a human donor in good health. What was sequenced was PBMCs. The chain uses TRBV5-1 and TRBJ2-5, with 7 nucleotides matching TRBD1. The DNA matches TRBJ2-7 better at its end, which makes the J call doubtful. CDR3 coding DNA: TGCGCCAGCAGCACCGGGACAGTCCCCTACGAGCAGTACTTC. It specifies CASSTGTVPYEQYF.